This TCR beta chain is from a study of T cell responses to AZD1222 COVID-19 vaccine. Trimming stripped 4 bases from V and 10 bases from J, with 16 bases between. The CDR3 extends over 13 amino acids. Germline V gene lookup returns CDR1 LGHDT and CDR2 YNNKEL (reference sequence). Turning to this clone: Its specificity is unknown.

TCRdb's copy holds only in-frame clones and misses some; the assay was immunoSEQ multiplex PCR. The sample records some 170,000 clones, approximately 92% being singletons. Overall study findings and caveats: Vaccine-related CD4 TCRs covered spike, predominating at 160-218 and 743-854. Of spike-specific TCRs, nearly half reportedly target regions left unmutated in variants. The study sampled repertoires only after the peak T cell response. A mostly white British donor set with more females was recruited, and clonal diversity was possibly underestimated.

This sample comprised peripheral blood, obtained 28 days after the second dose of the MenACWY control vaccine. The J gene is TRBJ1-2, the V gene TRBV3-1 (or the pseudogene TRBV3-2), with D possibly matching TRBD1 (5 bases). This receptor was obtained from an adult who received the MenACWY meningococcal vaccine as a control. The CDR3 region is CASSLDLQGVYTF. CDR3 nucleotide sequence: TGTGCCAGCAGCCTGGACCTCCAGGGAGTCTACACCTTC.